This T cell receptor beta chain derives from a study of T cell responses to AZD1222 COVID-19 vaccine. Study results and limitations: The donor group comprised mostly white British people and more females; the analysis possibly underestimated clonal diversity. Spike-specific TCR breadth and depth went up after people got two AZD1222 doses. Recipients of AZD1222 seropositive at baseline numbered only 5 to 7.

Profiling relied on immunoSEQ multiplex PCR, and the TCRdb table lists in-frame clones only, not all of them. The repertoire holds some 150,000 clones, with approximately 90% as singletons. For this clone: The antigen remains unidentified.

This sequence originates from an adult who received the AZD1222 COVID-19 vaccine. The input for sequencing was peripheral blood, taken 28 days after the second AZD1222 dose.

As DNA, the CDR3 is TGTGCCAGCAGCAGTTCAGGGTCTGGAAACACCATATATTTT. This sequence encodes CASSSSGSGNTIYF. The rearrangement links TRBV28 to TRBJ1-3; D may be TRBD1 (5 bases). Germline loops: CDR1 MDHEN, CDR2 SYDVKM. V was trimmed by 6 bases and J by 1 base, leaving 10 bases between them. The CDR3 totals 14 residues.